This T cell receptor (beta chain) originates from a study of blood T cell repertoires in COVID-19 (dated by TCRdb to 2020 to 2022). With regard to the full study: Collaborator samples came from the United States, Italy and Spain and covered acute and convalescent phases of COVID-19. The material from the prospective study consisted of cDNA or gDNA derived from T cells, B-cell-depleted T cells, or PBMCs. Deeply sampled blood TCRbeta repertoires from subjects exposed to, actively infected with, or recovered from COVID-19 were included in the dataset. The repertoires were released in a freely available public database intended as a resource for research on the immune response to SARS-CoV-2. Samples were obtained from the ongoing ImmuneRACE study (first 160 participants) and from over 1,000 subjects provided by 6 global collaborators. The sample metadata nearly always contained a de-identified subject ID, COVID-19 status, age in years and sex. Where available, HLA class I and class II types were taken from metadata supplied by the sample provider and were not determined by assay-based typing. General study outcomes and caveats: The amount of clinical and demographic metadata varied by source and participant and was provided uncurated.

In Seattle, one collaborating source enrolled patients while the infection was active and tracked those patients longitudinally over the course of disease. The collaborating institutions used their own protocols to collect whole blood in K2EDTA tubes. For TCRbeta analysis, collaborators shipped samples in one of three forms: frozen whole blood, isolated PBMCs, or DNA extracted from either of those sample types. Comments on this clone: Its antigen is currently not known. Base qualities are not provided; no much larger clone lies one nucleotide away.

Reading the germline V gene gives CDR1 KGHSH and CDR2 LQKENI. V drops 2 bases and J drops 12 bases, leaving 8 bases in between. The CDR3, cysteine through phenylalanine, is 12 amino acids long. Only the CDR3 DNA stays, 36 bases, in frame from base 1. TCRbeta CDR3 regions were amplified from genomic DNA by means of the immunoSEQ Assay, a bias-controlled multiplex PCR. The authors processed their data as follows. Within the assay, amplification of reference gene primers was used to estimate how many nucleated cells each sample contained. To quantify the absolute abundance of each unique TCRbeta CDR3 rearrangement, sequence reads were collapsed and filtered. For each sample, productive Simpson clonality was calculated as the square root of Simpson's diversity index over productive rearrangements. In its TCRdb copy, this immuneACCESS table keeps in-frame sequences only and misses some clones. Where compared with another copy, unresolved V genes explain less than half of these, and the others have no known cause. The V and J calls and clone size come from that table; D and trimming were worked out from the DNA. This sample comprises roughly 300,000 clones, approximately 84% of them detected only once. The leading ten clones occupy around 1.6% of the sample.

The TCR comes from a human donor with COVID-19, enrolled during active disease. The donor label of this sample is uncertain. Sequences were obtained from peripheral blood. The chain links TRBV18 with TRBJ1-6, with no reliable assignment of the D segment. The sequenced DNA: TGTGCCAGCTCACCAGGGCCCGGACCCCTCCACTTT. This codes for CASSPGPGPLHF.